What follows are 26 T cell receptor beta chains derived from one specimen sequenced in a study of blood T cell repertoires in COVID-19. Using immunoSEQ multiplex PCR, the repertoire was profiled, and TCRdb retains in-frame clones only, with some absent. The sample yields 110,000 or so clones, roughly 80% seen once. Sequences were obtained from peripheral blood. The receptors were sampled from a man aged 65 to 79 with acute or convalescent COVID-19.

The J gene is TRBJ2-5, the V gene TRBV10-3; a possible D gene is TRBD1 (8 bases). The CDR3 sequence is 18 residues long. The ends were cut back, 3 bases at V and 6 bases at J, with 26 bases in the middle. Germline assignment: CDR1 ENHRY and CDR2 SYGVKD. CDR3 loop: CAISETLPTGEGGKTQYF. Here the CDR3 DNA reads TGTGCCATCAGTGAAACTTTGCCGACAGGGGAGGGGGGAAAGACCCAGTACTTC.

V usage is TRBV3-1 (or the pseudogene TRBV3-2) and J usage is TRBJ2-1, with 9 bases identical to TRBD2. Unmatched junction bases numbered 7, after V lost 3 bases and J lost 7 bases. From germline, CDR1 is LGHDT and CDR2 YNNKEL (reference sequence). This CDR3 region has 15 residues. In nucleotides, the CDR3 is TGTGCCAGCAGCCAGACTAGCGGACACGGTAATGAGCAGTTCTTC. Encoded protein: CASSQTSGHGNEQFF.

DNA for the CDR3: TGTGCCAGCAGAAACCAGGGGGGACACACTGAAGCTTTCTTT. Amino acid sequence: CASRNQGGHTEAFF. The chain is built from TRBV5-6 and TRBJ1-1, with TRBD1 identical over 7 bases. J was trimmed by 3 bases and V by 5 bases; bases with no gene match: 7. The germline gives CDR1 SGHDT, CDR2 YYEEEE. The CDR3 extends over 14 amino acids.

The genes are TRBV5-1 and TRBJ2-1; 12 bases align to TRBD2. Germline CDR1 SGHRS, CDR2 YFSETQ. V lost 0 bases, J lost 4 bases, and 2 bases stayed unmatched. The CDR3 loop spans 16 amino acids. CDR3 loop: CASSLAGTSGYNEQFF. The DNA for the CDR3 is TGCGCCAGCAGCTTGGCCGGGACTAGCGGGTACAATGAGCAGTTCTTC.

This clone was seen only once. This chain joins TRBV6-6 and TRBJ2-3; 7 positions match TRBD1. The germline gives CDR1 MNHNY, CDR2 SVGAGI (reference sequence). This CDR3 comprises 15 residues. The junction had 7 bases not matched to a gene; V was cut back by 5 bases and J by 2 bases. The CDR3 bases are TGTGCCAGCAGTGTGTACAGGGGAGCCACAGATACGCAGTATTTT. This codes for CASSVYRGATDTQYF.

Remarks on this clone: Other DNA sequences in this specimen translate into the identical CDR3. This chain links TRBV5-4 with TRBJ1-2, with TRBD1 matching 8 bases. The J segment lost 1 base and the V segment lost 4 bases, leaving 3 bases of the junction unmatched. The CDR3 is 14 amino acids. Germline V gene lookup returns CDR1 SGHNT and CDR2 YYREEE (reference sequence). Here the CDR3 reads CASSPGQGNYGYTF. The CDR3 DNA reads TGTGCCAGCAGCCCCGGACAGGGTAACTATGGCTACACCTTC.

The chain carries TRBV29-1 and TRBJ2-7; possible D gene TRBD1, 5 bases. CDR3 length equals 13 residues. The V end was cut by 1 base, the J end by 2 bases, with 9 bases between. Germline V CDR1 and CDR2: SQVTM, ANQGSEA. CDR3 nucleotide sequence: TGCAGCGTTGAAGGGCAGGGCACCTACGAGCAGTACTTC. It is translated as CSVEGQGTYEQYF.

The chain has TRBV18 and TRBJ1-2; D is possibly TRBD1 (5 bases). V lost 2 bases to trimming and J lost 3 bases, with 10 bases between them. Per germline, CDR1 KGHSH and CDR2 LQKENI. This CDR3 has 14 residues. This CDR3 reads CASSPSQTDYGYTF. The CDR3 DNA reads TGTGCCAGCTCACCATCGCAGACAGACTATGGCTACACCTTC.

The chain employs TRBV7-3 and TRBJ1-3; no clear D. V lost 2 bases to trimming and J lost 4 bases, with 9 bases between them. Germline V gives CDR1 SGHTA, CDR2 FQGTGA. The CDR3 is 14 amino acids. CDR3 loop: CASSLEPKGNTIYF. CDR3 in DNA: TGTGCCAGCAGCTTAGAGCCCAAAGGAAACACCATATATTTT. Full variable domain (outside the CDR3, taken from reference TRBV7-3 and TRBJ1-3): GAGVSQTPSNKVTEKGKYVELRCDPISGHTALYWYRQSLGQGPEFLIYFQGTGAADDSGLPNDRFFAVRPEGSVSTLKIQRTERGDSAVYLCASSLEPKGNTIYFGEGSWLTVV.

This clone showed up just once. This chain's CDR3 is CASSYSGTGAPYEQYF. CDR3 coding DNA: TGTGCCAGCAGTTACTCCGGGACAGGGGCCCCCTACGAGCAGTACTTC. This chain connects TRBV6-5 to TRBJ2-7; 10 bases are shared with TRBD1. The CDR3 extends over 16 amino acids. J gave up 2 bases and V 0 bases, and 4 bases lay outside the gene matches. Looked up from germline, CDR1 is MNHEY and CDR2 is SVGAGI.

This clone was seen only a few times. Other DNA sequences in the sample encode the same CDR3. V gene TRBV5-1 combines with J gene TRBJ2-7; perhaps TRBD1 as D (6 bases). The ends were cut back, 0 bases at V and 4 bases at J, with 17 bases in the middle. Germline assignment: CDR1 SGHRS and CDR2 YFSETQ. The CDR3 has 16 amino acids. CDR3 sequence: CASSLAGAGDLYEQYF. Written as DNA, the CDR3 is TGCGCCAGCAGCTTGGCTGGGGCAGGGGACCTGTACGAGCAGTACTTC.

The chain has TRBV7-2 and TRBJ2-7; 8 nucleotides match TRBD2. This CDR3 has 16 residues. Germline lookup yields CDR1 SGHTA and CDR2 FQGNSA. The ends lost 4 bases at V and 0 bases at J; junction bases unmatched: 8. CDR3 amino acids: CASSWGGGGTSYEQYF. In nucleotides, the CDR3 is TGTGCCAGCAGCTGGGGCGGCGGGGGGACCTCCTACGAGCAGTACTTC.

The chain joins TRBV11-3 to TRBJ2-2; 11 bases match TRBD2. CDR1 SGHNT and CDR2 YENEEA come from the germline V gene. After removal of 5 bases from V and 4 bases from J, the junction contained 18 bases not matched to a gene. The CDR3 consists of 20 residues. This chain's CDR3 is CASSPPPGLAVTRPTGELFF. The CDR3 region has the DNA TGTGCCAGCAGCCCCCCACCGGGACTAGCGGTCACACGGCCCACCGGGGAGCTGTTTTTT.

The CDR3 nucleotides read TGTGCCAGCAGTGAAGGACAGTCCTTGCCCCAGCATTTT. This sequence encodes CASSEGQSLPQHF. The chain joins TRBV2 to TRBJ1-5; a weak D match, TRBD1 (5 bases). This CDR3 contains 13 residues. Germline CDR1 is SNHLY and CDR2 is FYNNEI. Trimming took off 1 base at V and 9 bases at J, with 10 bases between the two ends.

This clone was seen only a few times. The chain combines TRBV3-1 (or the pseudogene TRBV3-2) with TRBJ2-5, with 7 bases fitting TRBD2. The CDR3 length is 17 residues. V lost 2 bases and J lost 4; bases outside the gene matches: 13. CDR1 and CDR2 from the germline V gene are LGHDT and YNNKEL (reference sequence). CDR3: CASSQTPVREVGETQYF. The DNA of the CDR3 is TGTGCCAGCAGCCAAACCCCCGTACGGGAGGTGGGAGAGACCCAGTACTTC.

V is TRBV18 and J is TRBJ2-3; TRBD2 is a possible D gene (5 bases). This CDR3 has 14 amino acids. Deletions cut 3 bases from V and 7 bases from J, with 14 bases between. The germline CDR1 and CDR2 sequences are KGHSH and LQKENI. CDR3: CASSPSRGVNTQYF. CDR3 nucleotide sequence: TGTGCCAGCTCACCTAGCCGGGGTGTTAATACGCAGTATTTT.

J is TRBJ2-1 and V is TRBV11-3, with 11 bases lining up with TRBD2. Germline V gene lookup returns CDR1 SGHNT and CDR2 YENEEA. J was trimmed by 8 bases and V by 2 bases; bases with no gene match: 11. CDR3 length: 17 residues. The CDR3 spells CASSLSLSGGAVYEQFF. The CDR3 DNA is TGTGCCAGCAGCTTATCCCTTAGCGGGGGGGCGGTTTATGAGCAGTTCTTC.

V gene TRBV9 combines with J gene TRBJ1-3; 11 bases fit TRBD1. J gave up 0 bases and V 2 bases, and 4 bases lay outside the gene matches. The CDR3 totals 17 residues. CDR1 is SGDLS, CDR2 YYNGEE, per germline. CDR3 sequence reads: CASSVGTGGPSGNTIYF. The CDR3 bases are TGTGCCAGCAGCGTGGGGACAGGGGGTCCCTCTGGAAACACCATATATTTT.

This chain joins TRBV7-9 and TRBJ2-3; D gene unclear. Germline CDR1 is SEHNR and CDR2 is FQNEAQ (reference sequence). V was shortened by 5 bases and J by 2 bases, with 5 bases between the two germline ends. The CDR3 has 12 residues. DNA of the CDR3: TGTGCCAGCAGCCCAAACACAGATACGCAGTATTTT. Its translation: CASSPNTDTQYF.

The rearrangement links TRBV29-1 to TRBJ2-1; TRBD2 matches at 9 bases. Trimming removed 0 bases from V and 5 bases from J; junction bases left unmatched: 8. Germline V lookup: CDR1 SQVTM, CDR2 ANQGSEA. The CDR3 has 16 amino acids. Here the CDR3 reads CSVEDAFSGGNNEQFF. CDR3 DNA: TGCAGCGTTGAAGATGCATTTAGCGGGGGCAACAATGAGCAGTTCTTC.

The gene calls are TRBV12-3 or TRBV12-4 and TRBJ1-1; no definite D call. Trimming cost V 6 bases and J 1 base, with 9 bases left between them. The CDR3 covers 13 residues. DNA of the CDR3: TGTGCCAGCAGCAACCAGTGGAACACTGAAGCTTTCTTT. It encodes CASSNQWNTEAFF.

The gene calls are TRBV7-6 and TRBJ1-6, with D unresolved. Trimming shortened V by 4 bases and J by 6 bases, and 13 bases separated the two germline ends. From germline, CDR1 is SGHVS and CDR2 FNYEAQ. The CDR3 is made up of 15 amino acids. In DNA form, the CDR3 reads TGTGCCAGCAGCTCCGTGTCCGTCGGTAATTCACCCCTCCACTTT. The encoded protein is CASSSVSVGNSPLHF. Complete variable domain (other parts from reference TRBV7-6 and TRBJ1-6): GAGVSQSPRYKVTKRGQDVALRCDPISGHVSLYWYRQALGQGPEFLTYFNYEAQQDKSGLPNDRFSAERPEGSISTLTIQRTEQRDSAMYRCASSSVSVGNSPLHFGNGTRLTVT.

The V and J genes are TRBV28 and TRBJ2-7, with 10 bases matching TRBD1. CDR3 length: 14 amino acids. The V gene end was trimmed by 5 bases and the J gene end by 11 bases; junction bases not matched to a gene: 12. Looked up from germline, CDR1 is MDHEN and CDR2 is SYDVKM. The CDR3 coding sequence is TGTGCCAGCAGTCCAACCGGGACAGGGGCGGTGGAGTACTTC. Its translation: CASSPTGTGAVEYF.

The V and J genes are TRBV7-3 and TRBJ2-3; D is possibly TRBD2 (5 bases). Per the germline V gene, CDR1 is SGHTA and CDR2 is FQGTGA. Between the trimmed V and J ends, which lost 2 bases and 6 bases, there was a span of 12 bases. The CDR3 sequence is 14 residues long. In nucleotides, the CDR3 is TGTGCCAGCAGCTTAGAGGGAGTGGGGGATACGCAGTATTTT. Amino acids: CASSLEGVGDTQYF.

The chain recombines TRBV4-2 with TRBJ1-1; the match to TRBD1 covers 8 bases. CDR1 is LGHNA, CDR2 YNFKEQ, per germline. The CDR3 is 17 amino acids. V lost 0 bases, J lost 2 bases, and 8 bases stayed unmatched. CDR3 sequence reads: CASSQDPQGARNTEAFF. The CDR3 DNA is TGTGCCAGCAGCCAAGACCCGCAGGGGGCGCGTAACACTGAAGCTTTCTTT.

This clone has just a few counts. The CDR3 nucleotides are TGTGCCAGCAGTCACTTCCCTCTAGGTTTGGGAGATTCACCCCTCCACTTT. Protein product: CASSHFPLGLGDSPLHF. The chain links TRBV6-4 to TRBJ1-6; unclear D gene. The germline V and J ends were trimmed by 5 bases and 8 bases, with 22 bases remaining between them. The CDR3 spans 17 residues. CDR1 MRHNA and CDR2 SNTAGT come from the germline V gene.